A selection of T cell receptor beta chains follows, all from one sample in a study of T-cell reconstitution after alpha-beta-depleted transplantation in children. TCRdb recomputed calls from the PCR reads with MiXCR, one row per CDR3 protein. The table includes some 520,000 distinct CDR3 sequences, roughly 33% detected once. Sequencing used PBMCs from the stem cell graft donor, obtained from the stem cell graft. The receptors were gathered from a human donor who donated a stem cell graft to a child with aplastic anemia. CDR3s leave out the opening cysteine and the closing phenylalanine or tryptophan. Only part of the rows carry a size: once, few, many, or a class if the clone is expanded.

J | V | size | CDR3
TRBJ2-5 | TRBV7-9 | NA | ASSPPGTNIGSQY
TRBJ2-1 | TRBV6-5 | few | ASSYDRGSNEQF
TRBJ1-1 | TRBV5-1 | few | ASSSDGQGNTEAF
TRBJ1-4 | TRBV6-2/TRBV6-3 | NA | ASSYFGTNEKLF
TRBJ1-2 | TRBV5-1 | NA | ASSQWADYGYT
TRBJ2-3 | TRBV20-1 | few | SVNSGSHRTDTQY
TRBJ1-1 | TRBV7-8 | few | ASSFTHGMNTEAF
TRBJ2-7 | TRBV28 | few | ASSSAPGLAGEQY
TRBJ2-1 | TRBV30 | few | AWSPGLVHEQF
TRBJ2-3 | TRBV30 | NA | AWSTSAPDTQY
TRBJ2-7 | TRBV20-1 | NA | SARDGTSGLYEQY
TRBJ2-1 | TRBV12-3/TRBV12-4 | NA | ASSPTSGMGNEQF
TRBJ1-2 | TRBV6-5 | few | ASSSLPYGYT
TRBJ2-7 | TRBV12-3/TRBV12-4 | few | ASSSRDGKIYEQY
TRBJ2-3 | TRBV5-1 | few | ASSLDGRWIDTQY
TRBJ2-7 | TRBV12-3/TRBV12-4 | NA | ASSPYRGYEQY
TRBJ2-1 | TRBV6-1 | few | ASSDLWRDGNEQF
TRBJ1-2 | TRBV12-3/TRBV12-4 | NA | ASRRTGKNYGYT
TRBJ1-2 | TRBV12-3/TRBV12-4 | NA | ASSPLTSSGYT
TRBJ2-4 | TRBV30 | NA | AWSREDKNIQY
TRBJ2-5 | TRBV11-1 | NA | ASNYPRGGQPKETQY
TRBJ2-2 | TRBV4-3 | few | ASSQSQVDTGELF
TRBJ2-1 | TRBV4-3 | NA | ASSQEGLVSNEQF
TRBJ2-1 | TRBV7-8 | few | ASSLAHSVYNEQF
TRBJ2-1 | TRBV7-2 | once | ASRVGGSTYNEQF
TRBJ2-5 | TRBV5-5 | NA | ASLGLRVQETQY
TRBJ2-7 | TRBV30 | few | ACTPEGEQY
TRBJ2-1 | TRBV18 | NA | ASSLDSLGTEQF
TRBJ2-1 | TRBV3-1 | once | ASSLLAGVVRNEQF
TRBJ2-5 | TRBV29-1 | NA | SAGVELGETQY
TRBJ1-1 | TRBV5-6 | few | ASSLVAGSGGPTPEAF
TRBJ1-5 | TRBV12-3/TRBV12-4 | NA | ASSFDRVNQPQH
TRBJ1-2 | TRBV24-1 | few | ATRDSGDYGYT
TRBJ2-3 | TRBV12-3/TRBV12-4 | NA | ASNRLAGGRGTDTQY
TRBJ2-5 | TRBV20-1 | NA | SARYRAGGTQY
TRBJ1-2 | TRBV12-3/TRBV12-4 | few | ASSFRGVYGYT
TRBJ1-1 | TRBV12-3/TRBV12-4 | NA | ASRGIVEAF
TRBJ2-5 | TRBV5-6 | many | ASSLARGETQY
TRBJ2-5 | TRBV7-9 | few | ASSAGTSGGQETQY
TRBJ2-4 | TRBV6-2/TRBV6-3 | NA | ASSYLGGYIQY
TRBJ1-1 | TRBV2 | few | ASSFSQGGGTEAF
TRBJ1-1 | TRBV9 | NA | ASSEQVWMNTEAF
TRBJ1-4 | TRBV29-1 | NA | SAKTHRGSNEKLF
TRBJ1-5 | TRBV15 | NA | ATSRDPGSQPQH
TRBJ2-2 | TRBV7-2 | NA | ASSLGTGQGTGELF
TRBJ1-2 | TRBV27 | NA | ASSSIYDRPKNYGYT
TRBJ1-1 | TRBV20-1 | NA | SARGQKGVGNTEAF
TRBJ2-5 | TRBV20-1 | NA | SATGKETQY
TRBJ2-1 | TRBV9 | few | ASTAIAEGDNEQF
TRBJ1-5 | TRBV7-2 | few | ASSLRSQPQH
TRBJ2-3 | TRBV4-2 | NA | ASSQEPAGGSVDTQY
TRBJ1-5 | TRBV19 | NA | ASTTMGTGGNQPQH
TRBJ1-1 | TRBV7-2 | NA | ASIPGMGNAEAF